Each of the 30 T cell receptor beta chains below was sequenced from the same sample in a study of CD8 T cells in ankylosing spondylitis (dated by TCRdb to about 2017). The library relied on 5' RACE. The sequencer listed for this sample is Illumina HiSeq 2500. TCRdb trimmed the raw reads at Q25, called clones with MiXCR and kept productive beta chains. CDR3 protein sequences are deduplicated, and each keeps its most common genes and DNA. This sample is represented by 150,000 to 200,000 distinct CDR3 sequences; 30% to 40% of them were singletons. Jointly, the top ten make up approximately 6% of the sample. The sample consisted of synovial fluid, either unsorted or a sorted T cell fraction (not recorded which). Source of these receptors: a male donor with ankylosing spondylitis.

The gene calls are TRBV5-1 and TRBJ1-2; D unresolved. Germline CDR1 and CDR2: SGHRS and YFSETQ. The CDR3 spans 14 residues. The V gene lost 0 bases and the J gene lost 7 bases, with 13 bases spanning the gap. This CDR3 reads CASSLVGGLSGYTF. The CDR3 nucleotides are TGCGCCAGCAGCTTGGTGGGCGGTCTGAGTGGCTACACCTTC.

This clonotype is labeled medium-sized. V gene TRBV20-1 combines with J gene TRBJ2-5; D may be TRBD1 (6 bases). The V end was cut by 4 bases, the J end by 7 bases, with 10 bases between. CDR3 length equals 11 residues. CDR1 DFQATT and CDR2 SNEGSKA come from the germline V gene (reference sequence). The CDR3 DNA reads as TGCAGTGCTAACAGGGAAGGGACCCAGTACTTC. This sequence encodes CSANREGTQYF.

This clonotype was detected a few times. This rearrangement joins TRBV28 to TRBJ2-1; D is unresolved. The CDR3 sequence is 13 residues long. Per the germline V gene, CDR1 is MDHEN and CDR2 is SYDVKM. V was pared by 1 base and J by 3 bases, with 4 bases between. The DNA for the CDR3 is TGTGCCAGCAGTTTATTTGACTACAATGAGCAGTTCTTC. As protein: CASSLFDYNEQFF.

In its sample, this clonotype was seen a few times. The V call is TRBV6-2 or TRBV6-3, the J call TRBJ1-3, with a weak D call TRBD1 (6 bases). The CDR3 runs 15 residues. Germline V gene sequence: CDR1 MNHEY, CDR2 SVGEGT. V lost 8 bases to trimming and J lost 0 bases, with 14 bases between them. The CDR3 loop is CASEPTGISGNTIYF. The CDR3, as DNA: TGTGCCAGCGAACCGACAGGAATCTCTGGAAACACCATATATTTT.

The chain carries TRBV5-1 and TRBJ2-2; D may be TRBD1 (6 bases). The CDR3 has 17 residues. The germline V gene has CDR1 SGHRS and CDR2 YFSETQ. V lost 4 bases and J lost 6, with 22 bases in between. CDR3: CASSLTPGVYEAGELFF. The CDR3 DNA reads TGCGCCAGCAGCCTGACTCCAGGGGTTTATGAAGCCGGGGAGCTGTTTTTT.

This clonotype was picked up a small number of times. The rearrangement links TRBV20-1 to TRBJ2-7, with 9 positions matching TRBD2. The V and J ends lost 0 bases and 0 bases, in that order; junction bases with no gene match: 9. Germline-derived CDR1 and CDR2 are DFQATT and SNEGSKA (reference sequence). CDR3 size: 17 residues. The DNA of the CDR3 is TGCAGTGCTAGAGATGGGGTCGAGCGGGAGGTCTCCTACGAGCAGTACTTC. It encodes CSARDGVEREVSYEQYF.

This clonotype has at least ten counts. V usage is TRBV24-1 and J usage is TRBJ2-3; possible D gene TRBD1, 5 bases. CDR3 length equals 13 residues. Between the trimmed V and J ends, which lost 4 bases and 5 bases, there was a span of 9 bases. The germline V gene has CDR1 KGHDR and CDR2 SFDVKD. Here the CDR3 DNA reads TGTGCCACCAGTGACACGACAGTAGATACGCAGTATTTT. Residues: CATSDTTVDTQYF.

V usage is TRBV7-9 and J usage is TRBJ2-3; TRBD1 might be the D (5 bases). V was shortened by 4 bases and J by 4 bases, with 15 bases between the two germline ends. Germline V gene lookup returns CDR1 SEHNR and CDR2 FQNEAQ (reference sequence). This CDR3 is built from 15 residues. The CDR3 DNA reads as TGTGCCAGCAGCTCCGCTGGGCAGGGCGCAGATACGCAGTATTTT. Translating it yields CASSSAGQGADTQYF. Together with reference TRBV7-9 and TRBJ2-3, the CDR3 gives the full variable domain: DTGVSQNPRHKITKRGQNVTFRCDPISEHNRLYWYRQTLGQGPEFLTYFQNEAQLEKSRLLSDRFSAERPKGSFSTLEIQRTEQGDSAMYLCASSSAGQGADTQYFGPGTRLTVL.

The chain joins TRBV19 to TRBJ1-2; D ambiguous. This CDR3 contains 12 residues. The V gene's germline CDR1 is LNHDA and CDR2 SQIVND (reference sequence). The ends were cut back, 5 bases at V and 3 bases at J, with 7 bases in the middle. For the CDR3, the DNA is TGTGCCAGTAGTCCAGGCGACTATGGCTACACCTTC. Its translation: CASSPGDYGYTF.

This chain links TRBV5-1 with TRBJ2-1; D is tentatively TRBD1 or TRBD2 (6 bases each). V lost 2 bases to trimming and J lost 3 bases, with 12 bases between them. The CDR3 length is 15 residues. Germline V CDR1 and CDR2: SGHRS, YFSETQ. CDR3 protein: CASSFDGGLYNEQFF. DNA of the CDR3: TGCGCCAGCAGCTTTGACGGGGGCCTCTACAATGAGCAGTTCTTC.

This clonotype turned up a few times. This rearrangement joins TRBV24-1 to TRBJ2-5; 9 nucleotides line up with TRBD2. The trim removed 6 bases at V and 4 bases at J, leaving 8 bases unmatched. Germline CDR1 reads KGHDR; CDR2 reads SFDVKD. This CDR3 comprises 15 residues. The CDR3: CATSLGLAGLETQYF. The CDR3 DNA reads TGTGCCACCAGTCTGGGGCTAGCGGGACTAGAGACCCAGTACTTC.

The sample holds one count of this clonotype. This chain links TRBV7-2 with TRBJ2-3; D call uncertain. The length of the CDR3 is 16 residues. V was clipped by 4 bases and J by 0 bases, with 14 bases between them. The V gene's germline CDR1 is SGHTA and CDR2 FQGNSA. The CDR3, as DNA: TGTGCCAGCAGCTCCCGCATAAGCGCAAGCACAGATACGCAGTATTTT. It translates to CASSSRISASTDTQYF.

The CDR3 nucleotides are TGTGCCAGCAGCTTAGGAACAGGGGGCACCGGGGAGCTGTTTTTT. As protein: CASSLGTGGTGELFF. This sequence joins TRBV11-3 and TRBJ2-2; TRBD1 matches at 8 bases. Germline values: CDR1 SGHNT, CDR2 YENEEA. This CDR3 is 15 amino acids long. Trimming took 1 base from V and 4 from J; bases not matched to a gene: 2.

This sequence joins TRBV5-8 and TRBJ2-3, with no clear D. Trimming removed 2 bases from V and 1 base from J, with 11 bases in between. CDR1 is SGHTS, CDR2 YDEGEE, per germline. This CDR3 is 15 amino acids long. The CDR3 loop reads CASSLRGDGTDTQYF. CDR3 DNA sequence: TGTGCCAGCAGCTTAAGAGGAGACGGCACAGATACGCAGTATTTT. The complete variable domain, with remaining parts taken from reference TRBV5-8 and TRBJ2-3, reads EAGVTQSPTHLIKTRGQQATLRCSPISGHTSVYWYQQALGLGLQFLLWYDEGEERNRGNFPPRFSGRQFPNYSSELNVNALELEDSALYLCASSLRGDGTDTQYFGPGTRLTVL.

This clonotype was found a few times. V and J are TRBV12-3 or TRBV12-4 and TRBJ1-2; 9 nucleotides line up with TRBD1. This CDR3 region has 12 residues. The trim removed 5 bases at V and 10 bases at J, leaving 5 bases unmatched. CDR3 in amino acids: CASSTGQGLYTF. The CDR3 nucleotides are TGTGCCAGCAGTACGGGACAGGGCCTCTACACCTTC.

The CDR3, as DNA: TGTGCCAGTAACACACACACTGAAGCTTTCTTT. Its translation is CASNTHTEAFF. The chain joins TRBV19 to TRBJ1-1; no definite D call. The CDR3 is made up of 11 amino acids. The V end lost 7 bases, the J end lost 3 bases, and 6 bases lay between the germline ends. Germline V gene data show CDR1 as LNHDA and CDR2 as SQIVND (reference sequence).

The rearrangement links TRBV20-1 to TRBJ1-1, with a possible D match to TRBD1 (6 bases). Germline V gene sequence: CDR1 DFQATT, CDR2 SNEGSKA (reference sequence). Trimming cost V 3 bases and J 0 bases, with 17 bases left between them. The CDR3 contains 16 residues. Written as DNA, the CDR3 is TGCAGTGCTAGTAGATTTTTGGGGGGCCTGAACACTGAAGCTTTCTTT. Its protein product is CSASRFLGGLNTEAFF.

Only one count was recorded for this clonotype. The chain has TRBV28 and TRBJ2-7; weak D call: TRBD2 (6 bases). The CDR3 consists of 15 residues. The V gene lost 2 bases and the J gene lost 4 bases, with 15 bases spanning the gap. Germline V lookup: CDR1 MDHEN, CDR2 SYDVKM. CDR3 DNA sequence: TGTGCCAGCAGTTTAGGAGCGGGCGACTTTTACGAGCAGTACTTC. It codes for CASSLGAGDFYEQYF.

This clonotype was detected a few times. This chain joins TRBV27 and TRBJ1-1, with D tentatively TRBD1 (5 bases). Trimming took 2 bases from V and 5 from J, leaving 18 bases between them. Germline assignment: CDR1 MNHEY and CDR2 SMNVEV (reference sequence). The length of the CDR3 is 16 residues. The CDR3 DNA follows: TGTGCCAGCAGTTTACCCCCCGGAGGGGCCGGGACTGAAGCTTTCTTT. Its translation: CASSLPPGGAGTEAFF.

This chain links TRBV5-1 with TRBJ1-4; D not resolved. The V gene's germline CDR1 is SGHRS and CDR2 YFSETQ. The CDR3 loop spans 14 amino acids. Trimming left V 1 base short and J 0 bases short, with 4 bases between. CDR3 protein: CASSLSATNEKLFF. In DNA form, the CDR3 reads TGCGCCAGCAGCTTGTCTGCAACTAATGAAAAACTGTTTTTT.

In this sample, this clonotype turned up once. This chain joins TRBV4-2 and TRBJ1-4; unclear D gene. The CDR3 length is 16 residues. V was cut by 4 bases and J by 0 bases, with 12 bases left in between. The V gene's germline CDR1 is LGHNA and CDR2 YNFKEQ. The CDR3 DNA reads TGTGCCAGCAGCCCCATGTCGGGGTCAACTAATGAAAAACTGTTTTTT. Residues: CASSPMSGSTNEKLFF.

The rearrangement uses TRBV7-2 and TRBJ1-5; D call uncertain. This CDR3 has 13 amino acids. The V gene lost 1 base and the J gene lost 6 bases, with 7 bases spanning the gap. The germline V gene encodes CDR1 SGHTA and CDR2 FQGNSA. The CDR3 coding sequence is TGTGCCAGCAGCTTAGGAATGAGTCAGCCCCAGCATTTT. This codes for CASSLGMSQPQHF.

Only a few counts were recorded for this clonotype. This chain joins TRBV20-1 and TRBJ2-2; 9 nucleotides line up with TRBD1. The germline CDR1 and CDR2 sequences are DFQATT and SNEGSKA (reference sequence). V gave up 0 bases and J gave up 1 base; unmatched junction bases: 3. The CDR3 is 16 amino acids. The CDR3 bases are TGCAGTGCTAGAGATGCGGGACAGGGGAACACCGGGGAGCTGTTTTTT. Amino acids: CSARDAGQGNTGELFF.

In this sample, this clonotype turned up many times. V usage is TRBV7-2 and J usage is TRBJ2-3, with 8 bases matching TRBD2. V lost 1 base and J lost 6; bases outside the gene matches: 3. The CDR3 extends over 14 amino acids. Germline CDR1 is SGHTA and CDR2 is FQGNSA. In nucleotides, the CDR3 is TGTGCCAGCAGCTTAGTCGGCGGGAGGGATACGCAGTATTTT. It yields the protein CASSLVGGRDTQYF.

DNA for the CDR3: TGTGCCAGCAGCTTATGGTGGGCAGATACGCAGTATTTT. It translates to CASSLWWADTQYF. J is TRBJ2-3 and V is TRBV7-6, with no clear D. This CDR3 is 13 amino acids long. Trimming removed 2 bases at V and 4 bases at J, with 7 bases between. Germline V gene sequence: CDR1 SGHVS, CDR2 FNYEAQ.

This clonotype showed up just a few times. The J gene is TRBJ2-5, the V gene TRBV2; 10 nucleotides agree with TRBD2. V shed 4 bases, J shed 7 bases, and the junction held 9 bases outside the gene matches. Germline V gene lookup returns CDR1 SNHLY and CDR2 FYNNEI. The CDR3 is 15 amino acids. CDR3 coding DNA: TGTGCCAGCAGTGCCGACAGCGGGGGGGTTCGGACCCAGTACTTC. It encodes CASSADSGGVRTQYF.

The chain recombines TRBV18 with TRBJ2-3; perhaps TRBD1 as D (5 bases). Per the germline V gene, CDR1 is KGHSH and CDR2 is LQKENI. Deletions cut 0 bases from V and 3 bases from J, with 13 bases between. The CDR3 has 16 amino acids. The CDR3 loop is CASSPPNWQGTDTQYF. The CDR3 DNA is TGTGCCAGCTCACCACCGAATTGGCAGGGTACAGATACGCAGTATTTT.

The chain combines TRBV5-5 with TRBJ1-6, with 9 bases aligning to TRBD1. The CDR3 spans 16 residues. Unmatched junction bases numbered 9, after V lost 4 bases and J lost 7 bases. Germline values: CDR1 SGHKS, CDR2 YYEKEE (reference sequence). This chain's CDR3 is CASSPRQDRGNSPLHF. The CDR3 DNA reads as TGTGCCAGCAGCCCCCGGCAGGACAGGGGAAATTCACCCCTCCACTTT.

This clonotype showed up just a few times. CDR3 sequence: CASSDGAPGTPNEKLFF. The DNA for the CDR3 is TGCGCCAGCAGCGATGGAGCCCCAGGGACCCCTAATGAAAAACTGTTTTTT. The J gene is TRBJ1-4, the V gene TRBV5-1; tentative D call: TRBD1 (5 bases). Trimming cost V 4 bases and J 3 bases, with 19 bases left between them. The V gene's germline CDR1 is SGHRS and CDR2 YFSETQ. This CDR3 has 17 residues.

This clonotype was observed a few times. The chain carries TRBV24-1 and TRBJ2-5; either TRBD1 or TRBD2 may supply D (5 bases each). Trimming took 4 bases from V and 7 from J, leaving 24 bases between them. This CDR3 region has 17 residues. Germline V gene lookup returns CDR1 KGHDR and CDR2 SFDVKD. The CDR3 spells CATSDSAPRGVVGTQYF. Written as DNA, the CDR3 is TGTGCCACCAGTGACTCTGCACCGCGAGGGGTCGTGGGGACCCAGTACTTC.